Sequencing of this T cell receptor (beta chain) was carried out in a study of blood T cell repertoires in COVID-19. Across the whole study: Samples of COVID-19 (acute and convalescent) were obtained from the United States, Italy and Spain. PBMCs, B-cell-depleted T cells, or T cells provided the cDNA or gDNA that made up the material.

As processed by the authors: By means of reference gene primer amplification, nucleated cell counts were estimated. Here immunoSEQ multiplex PCR was the method, and the copy in TCRdb shows in-frame clones only, minus some. The DNA gave D and trimming, while V, J and clone size come from that table. Of about 56,000 clones in the sample, 84% are singletons; the top ten hold 10% to 15%. In germline, CDR1 is MNHEY, CDR2 SVGAGI. CDR3 length: 13 amino acids. Trimming removed 9 bases at V and 0 bases at J, with 10 bases between. This sequence originates from a woman of 80 years or more with acute or convalescent COVID-19. Material for sequencing was peripheral blood. V is TRBV6-5 and J is TRBJ2-3; perhaps TRBD2 as D (6 bases). The CDR3 is CASRRDSTDTQYF. CDR3 nucleotides: TGTGCCAGTCGGCGGGACAGCACAGATACGCAGTATTTT.